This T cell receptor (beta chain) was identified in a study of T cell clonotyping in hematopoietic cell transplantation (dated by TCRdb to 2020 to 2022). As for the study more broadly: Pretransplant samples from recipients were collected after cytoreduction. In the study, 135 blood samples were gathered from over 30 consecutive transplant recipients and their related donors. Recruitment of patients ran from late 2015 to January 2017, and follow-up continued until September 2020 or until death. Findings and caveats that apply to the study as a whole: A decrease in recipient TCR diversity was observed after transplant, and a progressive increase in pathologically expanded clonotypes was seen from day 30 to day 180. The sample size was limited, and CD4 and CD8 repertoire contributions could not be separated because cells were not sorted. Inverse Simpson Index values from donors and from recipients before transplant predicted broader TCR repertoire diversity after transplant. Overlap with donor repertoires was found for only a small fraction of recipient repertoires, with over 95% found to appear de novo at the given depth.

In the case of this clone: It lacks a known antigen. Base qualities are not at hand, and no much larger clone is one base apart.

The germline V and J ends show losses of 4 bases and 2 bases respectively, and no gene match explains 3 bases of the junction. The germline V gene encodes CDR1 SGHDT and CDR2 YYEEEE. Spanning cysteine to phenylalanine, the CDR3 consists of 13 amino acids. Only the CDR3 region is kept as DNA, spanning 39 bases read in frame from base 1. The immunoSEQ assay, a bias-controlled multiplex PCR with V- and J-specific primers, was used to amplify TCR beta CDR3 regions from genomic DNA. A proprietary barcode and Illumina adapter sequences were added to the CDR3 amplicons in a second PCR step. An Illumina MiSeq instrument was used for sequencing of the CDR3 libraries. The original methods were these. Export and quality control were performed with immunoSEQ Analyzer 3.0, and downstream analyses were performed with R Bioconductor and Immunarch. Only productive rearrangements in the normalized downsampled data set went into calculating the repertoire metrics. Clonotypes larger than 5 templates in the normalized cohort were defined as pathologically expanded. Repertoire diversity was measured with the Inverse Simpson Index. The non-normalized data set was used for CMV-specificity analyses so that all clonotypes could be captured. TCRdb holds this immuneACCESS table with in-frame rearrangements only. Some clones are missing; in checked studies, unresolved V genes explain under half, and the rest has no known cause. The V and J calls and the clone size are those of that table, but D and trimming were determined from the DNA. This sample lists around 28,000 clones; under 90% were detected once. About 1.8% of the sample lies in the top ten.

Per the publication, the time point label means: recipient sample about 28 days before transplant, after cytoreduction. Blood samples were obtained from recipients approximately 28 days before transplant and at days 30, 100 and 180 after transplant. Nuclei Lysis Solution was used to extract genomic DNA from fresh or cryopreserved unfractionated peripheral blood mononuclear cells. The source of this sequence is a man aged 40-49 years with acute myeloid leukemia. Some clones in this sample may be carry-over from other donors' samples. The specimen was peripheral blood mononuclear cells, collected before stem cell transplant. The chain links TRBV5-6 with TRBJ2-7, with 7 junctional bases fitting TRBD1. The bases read TGTGCCAGCAGCATCGGACAGGCCTACGAGCAGTACTTC. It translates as CASSIGQAYEQYF.